Given below is one T cell receptor (beta chain) in context. What antigen it recognizes has not been identified. No much larger clone is present one base from it, and per-base qualities are unavailable. These data belong to a study of cytomegalovirus exposure and HLA in healthy donors (dated by TCRdb to 2017 to 2019). Notes on the research overall: The 650 to 800 repertoires of the first cohort and the approximately 130 validation repertoires were produced on the same platform, according to a later analysis. The aim of the study was to test whether cataloging public T cell receptors could identify signatures of past pathogen exposure. Along with the approximately 650-subject first cohort, a separate validation cohort of over a hundred different subjects was used. To predict cytomegalovirus infection status, the study brought together high-throughput TCR immunosequencing, statistical association of individual TCRs with disease status, and machine learning.

From its cysteine to its phenylalanine, the CDR3 spans 11 amino acids. Just CDR3 DNA is preserved here, 33 bases in frame from base 1. The germline V gene (reference sequence) sets CDR1 to SEHNR and CDR2 to FQNEAQ. V loses 6 bases of germline sequence and J loses 7 bases, and the interval between the two ends is 9 bases. What the study reported, not specific to this receptor: The study listed around 160 TCR beta chains as associated with cytomegalovirus. According to the authors, the approach could potentially be generalized to other disease states and immunological phenotypes. Cytomegalovirus status was reported to be diagnosed by the classifier with high specificity and sensitivity in both the original and validation cohorts. Three of the identified cytomegalovirus-associated TCR beta chains were confirmed in vitro to be specific for cytomegalovirus antigens. Most TCR sequences were observed very rarely across donors, whereas some public TCRs were present in many individuals. A later analysis had no HLA typing for the validation cohort, so co-occurrence there was scored across all 130 or so repertoires. In a later analysis, TCRs clustered in the first cohort were found to also tend to co-occur in the approximately 110 validation repertoires, with 85% to 95% of cluster scores above 0.

Receptors were amplified or captured by the immunoSEQ multiplex PCR assay. Per the source publication's procedure: To diagnose cytomegalovirus status from the catalog of TCR beta chain sequences, a statistical classification framework was built. This is the immuneACCESS table as TCRdb keeps it, with only in-frame sequences that have V and J called. A part of the clones is gone; compared with another copy, unresolved V genes explain less than half, and the rest is unexplained. That table gives V, J and clone size, and the DNA gave D and trimming. For this sample there are about 140,000 clones; about 83% appear just once. The ten largest clones represent over 1.1% of the sample. Donors formed part of the validation cohort, which comprised 120 subjects and was distinct from the first cohort of several hundred subjects.

The V gene is TRBV7-9 and the J gene is TRBJ1-2; a tentative D match to TRBD1 spans 5 bases. This clonotype originated in a woman aged 25 to 45 in good health and CMV-seronegative. Sequencing was done on a sample of PBMCs. Read as DNA, the sequence is TGTGCCAGCAGTCCAGGGTTTGGCTACACCTTC. It is translated as CASSPGFGYTF.